The next 5 T cell receptor beta chains were all read from a single sample in a study of T cells in Graves' hyperthyroidism and ophthalmopathy. The investigators amplified TCR beta CDR3 regions from RNA transcripts. The HTBI primer set drove a first-round RT-PCR of the TCR CDR3. TCRdb called the multiplex PCR reads again in MiXCR, with one record for every CDR3 protein. This table holds about 180,000 distinct CDR3 sequences, approximately 9% found once. What was sequenced was blood. These receptors originate from a woman aged 18-30 years with Graves' hyperthyroidism that later progressed to Graves' ophthalmopathy.

This clonotype has only a few counts. The chain recombines TRBV5-6 with TRBJ1-1, with 10 bases identical to TRBD1. The CDR3 contains 14 residues. The germline gives CDR1 SGHDT, CDR2 YYEEEE. The J segment lost 3 bases and the V segment lost 4 bases, leaving 3 bases of the junction unmatched. The DNA for the CDR3 is TGTGCCAGCAGCATAGGACAGGGGGACACTGAAGCTTTCTTT. Translation gives CASSIGQGDTEAFF.

On this clonotype itself: A junction end diverges from the germline sequence, so it may reflect a read error. The rearrangement uses TRBV20-1 and TRBJ2-5; D not resolved. In germline, CDR1 is DFQATT, CDR2 SNEGSKA (reference sequence). The CDR3 has 14 residues. The CDR3 nucleotides read TGCAGTGCTAGAGATGTTAGTTACGTTGAGAGCCAGTACTTC. As protein: CSARDVSYVESQYF.

Notes on this clonotype: Lacking the conserved final phenylalanine or tryptophan, this CDR3 likely reflects a read error. The V call is TRBV19, the J call TRBJ1-3; D gene uncertain. With 5 bases removed from V and 0 bases from J, the gap between germline ends came to 20 bases. The CDR3 contains 18 residues. The germline CDR1 and CDR2 sequences are LNHDA and SQIVND (reference sequence). Here the CDR3 DNA reads TGTGCCAGTAGTGCCTACTTAACCGATCCGCGCTCTGGAAACACCATATATCTT. Its translation is CASSAYLTDPRSGNTIYL.

Notes on this clonotype: A read error is possible here, since a much larger clone lies one base away. The genes are TRBV3-1 and TRBJ1-5; D is unresolved. Germline CDR1 LGHDT, CDR2 YNNKEL (reference sequence). The CDR3 covers 15 residues. CDR3 in amino acids: CASSQEHLSNQPRHF. The CDR3 bases are TGTGCCAGCAGCCAAGAACACCTTTCCAATCAGCCCCGGCATTTT. The full variable domain, its missing parts supplied by reference TRBV3-1 and TRBJ1-5, is DTAVSQTPKYLVTQMGNDKSIKCEQNLGHDTMYWYKQDSKKFLKIMFSYNNKELIINETVPNRFSPKSPDKAHLNLHINSLELGDSAVYFCASSQEHLSNQPRHFGDGTRLSIL.

Turning to this clonotype: At one boundary the junction diverges from the germline segment, which might be a read error. The DNA of the CDR3 is TGTGCCAGCAGCTCATATAGGGACAGGACTGGAGCTTTCTTT. Its translation: CASSSYRDRTGAFF. This chain uses TRBV11-2 with TRBJ1-1, with TRBD1 matching over 8 bases. The germline V gene has CDR1 SGHAT and CDR2 FQNNGV. The CDR3 has 14 residues.